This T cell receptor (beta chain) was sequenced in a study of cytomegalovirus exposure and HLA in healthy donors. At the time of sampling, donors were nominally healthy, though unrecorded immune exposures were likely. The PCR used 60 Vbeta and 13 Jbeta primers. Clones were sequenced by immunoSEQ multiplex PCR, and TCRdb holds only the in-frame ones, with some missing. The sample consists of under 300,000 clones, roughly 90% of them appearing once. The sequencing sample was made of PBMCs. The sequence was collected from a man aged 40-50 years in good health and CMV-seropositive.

The CDR3, as DNA: TGTGCCAGCGCAGACCGGGTCTGGACCTACGAGCAGTACTTC. This translates into CASADRVWTYEQYF. The chain has TRBV28 and TRBJ2-7; D call uncertain. CDR1 is MDHEN, CDR2 SYDVKM, per germline. V shed 8 bases and J shed 2 bases, with 16 bases lying between them. The CDR3 is 14 amino acids.